One sample yielded the 24 T cell receptor beta chains listed below, sequenced in a study of blood T cell repertoires in COVID-19. Assay used: immunoSEQ multiplex PCR; TCRdb lists only in-frame clones, some missing. The sample lists roughly 8,300 clones; roughly 90% were seen once. The sample consisted of peripheral blood. These receptors all stem from a man aged 55 to 70 with acute or convalescent COVID-19.

The rearrangement links TRBV3-1 (or the pseudogene TRBV3-2) to TRBJ2-5; 9 bases are a match to TRBD1. V lost 3 bases to trimming and J lost 5 bases; unmatched junction nucleotides: 4. CDR3 length: 14 residues. CDR1 is LGHDT, CDR2 YNNKEL, per germline (reference sequence). The CDR3 sequence: CASSHGTGLETQYF. Written as DNA, the CDR3 is TGTGCCAGCAGCCATGGGACAGGGCTGGAGACCCAGTACTTC.

The chain has TRBV30 and TRBJ2-1; a weak D match, TRBD2 (5 bases). V was shortened by 7 bases and J by 0 bases, with 13 bases between the two germline ends. The CDR3 has 14 residues. The V gene's germline CDR1 is GTSNPN and CDR2 SVGIG (reference sequence). DNA of the CDR3: TGTGCCTCGAGCGGACTTTACTCCTACAATGAGCAGTTCTTC. Translating gives CASSGLYSYNEQFF.

J is TRBJ2-7 and V is TRBV19, with 7 nucleotides matching TRBD1. The length of the CDR3 is 14 residues. Losses at the gene ends were 9 bases for V and 2 bases for J; bases not matched to a gene: 10. Germline values: CDR1 LNHDA, CDR2 SQIVND (reference sequence). In DNA, the CDR3 is TGTGCCAGAAAGCCGAAGGGACAGACCTACGAGCAGTACGTC. It encodes CARKPKGQTYEQYV.

This chain uses TRBV9 with TRBJ1-3, with D possibly TRBD1 on 5 matching bases. Germline loops: CDR1 SGDLS, CDR2 YYNGEE. The CDR3 runs 15 residues. V lost 4 bases, J lost 2 bases, and 13 bases lay in between. As DNA, the CDR3 is TGTGCCAGCAGCAAATACGGGACTCCTGGAAACACCATATATTTT. The encoded protein is CASSKYGTPGNTIYF.

The chain recombines TRBV7-9 with TRBJ1-1; no definite D call. Germline V gives CDR1 SEHNR, CDR2 FQNEAQ (reference sequence). The CDR3 length is 11 residues. V lost 5 bases, J lost 5 bases, and 6 bases lay in between. The CDR3 here is CASSLGTEAFF. The CDR3 DNA follows: TGTGCCAGCAGCCTCGGGACTGAAGCTTTCTTT.

V usage is TRBV3-1 (or the pseudogene TRBV3-2) and J usage is TRBJ1-1; D is possibly TRBD1 (6 bases). The CDR3 totals 15 residues. The ends were cut back, 0 bases at V and 6 bases at J, with 14 bases in the middle. Germline V gene sequence: CDR1 LGHDT, CDR2 YNNKEL (reference sequence). The chain's CDR3 is CASSQDRYRVAEAFF. The DNA of the CDR3 is TGTGCCAGCAGCCAAGATCGATACAGGGTTGCTGAAGCTTTCTTT.

The rearrangement joins TRBV27 to TRBJ1-2; D is unresolved. Germline lookup yields CDR1 MNHEY and CDR2 SMNVEV (reference sequence). This CDR3 has 12 residues. V lost 6 bases and J lost 1, with 6 bases in between. The CDR3 loop reads CASRDINYGYTF. The CDR3 nucleotides read TGTGCCAGCAGAGACATTAACTATGGCTACACCTTC.

This clone appeared a few times. The chain has TRBV6-1 and TRBJ2-7; a possible D gene is TRBD1 (6 bases). There are 13 residues in the CDR3. Germline-derived CDR1 and CDR2 are MNHNS and SASEGT. The V and J ends lost 3 bases and 6 bases respectively, with 12 bases between them. The CDR3 DNA follows: TGTGCCAGCAGTGACAACACAGGGACCGAGCAGTACGTC. This sequence encodes CASSDNTGTEQYV.

The chain has TRBV7-2 and TRBJ2-5; 7 bases fit TRBD2. This CDR3 has 18 residues. Germline CDR1 reads SGHTA; CDR2 reads FQGNSA. Unmatched junction bases numbered 20, after V lost 5 bases and J lost 5 bases. CDR3 region: CASSLRPLPRGVEETQYF. The CDR3 coding sequence is TGTGCCAGCAGCCTCCGCCCCCTCCCCCGGGGGGTAGAGGAGACCCAGTACTTC.

The chain is built from TRBV5-6 and TRBJ1-2; D gene ambiguous. Germline-derived CDR1 and CDR2 are SGHDT and YYEEEE. The CDR3 consists of 14 residues. V was pared by 0 bases and J by 8 bases, with 14 bases between. The CDR3 here is CASSLATGLGGYTF. In DNA, the CDR3 is TGTGCCAGCAGCTTGGCCACGGGGTTGGGCGGCTACACCTTC.

V is TRBV27 and J is TRBJ2-3, with 7 nucleotides matching TRBD1. CDR1 and CDR2 (germline): MNHEY, SMNVEV (reference sequence). There are 14 residues in the CDR3. V gave up 2 bases and J gave up 5 bases; unmatched junction bases: 4. CDR3 loop: CASSLDRVGDTQYF. CDR3 DNA sequence: TGTGCCAGCAGTTTAGACAGGGTAGGAGATACGCAGTATTTT.

This rearrangement joins TRBV5-5 to TRBJ1-3; D gene uncertain. The CDR3 has 18 amino acids. The germline gives CDR1 SGHKS, CDR2 YYEKEE (reference sequence). Trimming took off 4 bases at V and 7 bases at J, with 27 bases between the two ends. Here the CDR3 reads CASSPLWPPGIEANTIYF. The CDR3 DNA reads TGTGCCAGCAGCCCTTTATGGCCCCCCGGGATCGAAGCGAACACCATATATTTT. Complete variable domain (other parts from reference TRBV5-5 and TRBJ1-3): DAGVTQSPTHLIKTRGQQVTLRCSPISGHKSVSWYQQVLGQGPQFIFQYYEKEERGRGNFPDRFSARQFPNYSSELNVNALLLGDSALYLCASSPLWPPGIEANTIYFGEGSWLTVV.

V and J are TRBV7-2 and TRBJ1-5; D perhaps matches TRBD1 (5 bases). The CDR3 sequence is 13 residues long. Trimming took 1 base from V and 8 from J, leaving 9 bases between them. Germline V gene data show CDR1 as SGHTA and CDR2 as FQGNSA. The CDR3 spells CASSLGSGEPQHF. CDR3 DNA sequence: TGTGCCAGCAGCTTAGGTTCGGGGGAGCCCCAGCATTTT. The full variable domain, with the rest looked up from reference TRBV7-2 and TRBJ1-5, is GAGVSQSPSNKVTEKGKDVELRCDPISGHTALYWYRQSLGQGLEFLIYFQGNSAPDKSGLPSDRFSAERTGGSVSTLTIQRTQQEDSAVYLCASSLGSGEPQHFGDGTRLSIL.

The rearrangement links TRBV25-1 to TRBJ1-1; no reliable D call. The CDR3 is 12 amino acids. V was shortened by 6 bases and J by 1 base, with 6 bases between the two germline ends. Germline loops: CDR1 MGHDK, CDR2 SYGVNS. Written as DNA, the CDR3 is TGTGCCAGCAGACCCGGGAACACTGAAGCTTTCTTT. It translates to CASRPGNTEAFF.

This chain joins TRBV7-9 and TRBJ1-2; 8 nucleotides match TRBD1. CDR1 SEHNR and CDR2 FQNEAQ come from the germline V gene (reference sequence). The CDR3 covers 14 residues. J gave up 7 bases and V 5 bases, and 9 bases lay outside the gene matches. CDR3 bases: TGTGCCAGCAGCCCGATGGGACAGGATGTTGGCTACACCTTC. Its protein is CASSPMGQDVGYTF.

J is TRBJ1-6 and V is TRBV6-1, with D possibly being TRBD1 (6 bases). V was clipped by 0 bases and J by 7 bases, with 16 bases between them. This CDR3 spans 17 amino acids. Germline CDR1 reads MNHNS; CDR2 reads SASEGT. The CDR3 DNA is TGTGCCAGCAGTGAAGCGCCCGTTTGGGGGCCCAATTCACCCCTCCACTTT. It specifies CASSEAPVWGPNSPLHF.

The V gene is TRBV5-1, the J gene TRBJ1-5; TRBD1 matches at 10 bases. Trimming took 4 bases from V and 7 from J; bases not matched to a gene: 5. Germline CDR1 and CDR2: SGHRS and YFSETQ. The CDR3 sequence is 14 residues long. The CDR3 loop is CASSPGTGVQPQHF. The DNA for the CDR3 is TGCGCCAGCAGCCCCGGGACAGGGGTCCAGCCCCAGCATTTT.

This CDR3 reads CASSLNRVRWANVLTF. CDR3 coding DNA: TGTGCCAGCAGCCTAAACAGGGTCCGCTGGGCCAACGTCCTGACTTTC. The gene calls are TRBV7-2 and TRBJ2-6; a possible D gene is TRBD1 (6 bases). V was trimmed by 5 bases and J by 5 bases, leaving 16 bases between them. This CDR3 contains 16 residues. CDR1 is SGHTA, CDR2 FQGNSA, per germline.

The genes are TRBV15 and TRBJ2-5; 8 bases fit TRBD2. Germline loops: CDR1 LNHNV, CDR2 YYDKDF (reference sequence). The trim removed 9 bases at V and 7 bases at J, leaving 13 bases unmatched. The CDR3 consists of 14 residues. CDR3 in amino acids: CATARGVRGATQYF. The CDR3 DNA sequence: TGTGCCACGGCGCGGGGGGTTCGGGGTGCGACCCAGTACTTC.

The count of this clone is one. The chain joins TRBV3-1 (or the pseudogene TRBV3-2) to TRBJ2-7, with 11 bases fitting TRBD2. Trimming at V came to 6 bases and at J to 1 base, leaving 5 bases not matched to a gene. Germline V gives CDR1 LGHDT, CDR2 YNNKEL (reference sequence). This CDR3 comprises 15 residues. As DNA, the CDR3 is TGTGCCAGCAGGCGAGGGACTAGCGGATCCTACGAGCAGTACTTC. Encoded protein: CASRRGTSGSYEQYF.

The chain carries TRBV9 and TRBJ2-2; TRBD2 agrees at 12 bases. The CDR3 covers 16 residues. With V trimmed by 5 bases and J by 5 bases, 7 bases remained unmatched. CDR1 is SGDLS, CDR2 YYNGEE, per germline. The CDR3 sequence is CASSITGLAGTGELFF. CDR3 DNA sequence: TGTGCCAGCAGTATCACAGGACTAGCGGGAACCGGGGAGCTGTTTTTT.

The CDR3 here is CASRRTGTYEQYV. The CDR3 DNA reads as TGTGCCAGCAGGCGGACAGGGACCTACGAGCAGTACGTC. The chain links TRBV6-5 to TRBJ2-7, with TRBD1 matching over 8 bases. The CDR3 has 13 residues. After removal of 6 bases from V and 2 bases from J, the junction contained 3 bases not matched to a gene. Germline V gene data show CDR1 as MNHEY and CDR2 as SVGAGI.

The chain joins TRBV29-1 to TRBJ2-1, with 8 bases matching TRBD2. V shed 5 bases and J 15 bases; nucleotides not matched to a gene: 9. This CDR3 spans 11 amino acids. Germline CDR1 is SQVTM and CDR2 is ANQGSEA. The CDR3 DNA is TGCAGCGTTAACGGGAGGGCCCACGGGTTCTTC. It is translated as CSVNGRAHGFF.

The chain joins TRBV6-2 or TRBV6-3 to TRBJ2-3; 10 nucleotides agree with TRBD2. Per the germline V gene, CDR1 is MNHEY and CDR2 is SVGEGT. V trimming: 2 bases; J trimming: 3 bases; junction bases outside the gene matches: 5. The CDR3 contains 16 residues. The CDR3 loop reads CASSYISGGATDTQYF. CDR3 in DNA: TGTGCCAGCAGTTACATCAGCGGGGGGGCGACAGATACGCAGTATTTT.